The clone carrying this T cell receptor (beta chain) was counted at least ten times. The data originate from a study of T cells after yellow fever vaccination. Universal primer sites and UMIs were introduced during 5'RACE template-switching synthesis of TCR cDNA. TCRdb recomputed calls from the 5' RACE reads with MiXCR, one row per CDR3 protein. The sample carries fewer than 350,000 distinct CDR3 sequences, less than 4.5% recorded once. The clonotype originates from a man younger than 35 who received the YFV17D yellow fever vaccine. The starting material was PBMCs, obtained on the day of the yellow fever booster vaccination.

CDR3 protein: CASTPTPGHSYEQYF. The CDR3 nucleotides read TGTGCCAGCACCCCAACCCCCGGCCACTCCTACGAGCAGTACTTC. The genes are TRBV27 and TRBJ2-7; D remains ambiguous. Germline CDR1 reads MNHEY; CDR2 reads SMNVEV (reference sequence). Trimming shortened V by 7 bases and J by 0 bases, and 16 bases separated the two germline ends. The length of the CDR3 is 15 residues.